The 15 T cell receptor beta chains given below trace back to one sample, sequenced in a study of T cell responses to AZD1222 COVID-19 vaccine. This table comes from immunoSEQ multiplex PCR, and its TCRdb copy is limited to in-frame clones, with some not included. Of roughly 160,000 clones listed, around 90% are singletons. The source material was peripheral blood, sampled 28 days after the second AZD1222 dose. The receptors were sampled from an adult who received the AZD1222 COVID-19 vaccine.

The genes are TRBV9 and TRBJ1-6; D might be TRBD1 (5 bases). V lost 0 bases, J lost 2 bases, and 9 bases lay in between. This CDR3 is 16 amino acids long. Per germline, CDR1 SGDLS and CDR2 YYNGEE. CDR3 loop: CASSVEGATYNSPLHF. The CDR3 DNA is TGTGCCAGCAGCGTAGAAGGGGCCACCTATAATTCACCCCTCCACTTT. The variable domain in full, with the rest retrieved from reference TRBV9 and TRBJ1-6, is DSGVTQTPKHLITATGQRVTLRCSPRSGDLSVYWYQQSLDQGLQFLIQYYNGEERAKGNILERFSAQQFPDLHSELNLSSLELGDSALYFCASSVEGATYNSPLHFGNGTRLTVT.

The rearrangement joins TRBV5-6 to TRBJ2-1; 7 nucleotides match TRBD2. Germline lookup yields CDR1 SGHDT and CDR2 YYEEEE. The CDR3 spans 15 residues. V shed 0 bases, J shed 5 bases, and the junction held 5 bases outside the gene matches. The chain's CDR3 is CASSLAVLADNEQFF. For the CDR3, the DNA is TGTGCCAGCAGCTTGGCCGTGCTAGCGGACAATGAGCAGTTCTTC.

The V and J genes are TRBV19 and TRBJ1-1, with D possibly TRBD1 on 5 matching bases. V was trimmed by 7 bases and J by 5 bases, leaving 17 bases between them. CDR3 length: 14 amino acids. Per germline, CDR1 LNHDA and CDR2 SQIVND (reference sequence). CDR3 coding DNA: TGTGCCAGTACGTTCGGGGCAAGTGGGACTGAAGCTTTCTTT. This encodes CASTFGASGTEAFF.

The table lists this clone with a count of one. This chain uses TRBV28 with TRBJ2-7, with D uncertain. The CDR3 consists of 12 residues. V was shortened by 5 bases and J by 5 bases, with 10 bases between the two germline ends. In germline, CDR1 is MDHEN, CDR2 SYDVKM. This CDR3 reads CASSPVGDEQYF. DNA of the CDR3: TGTGCCAGCAGTCCCGTCGGCGACGAGCAGTACTTC.

The chain carries TRBV5-1 and TRBJ1-3; 8 bases align to TRBD1. V shed 1 base, J shed 4 bases, and the junction held 4 bases outside the gene matches. This CDR3 has 15 residues. Germline-derived CDR1 and CDR2 are SGHRS and YFSETQ. CDR3 in amino acids: CASSLSGGWGNTIYF. The CDR3 region has the DNA TGCGCCAGCAGCTTGTCAGGGGGCTGGGGAAACACCATATATTTT.

The chain uses TRBV27 and TRBJ1-2; TRBD1 aligns across 7 bases. The CDR3 has 14 residues. Looked up from germline, CDR1 is MNHEY and CDR2 is SMNVEV (reference sequence). V lost 5 bases and J lost 12; bases outside the gene matches: 15. The CDR3 loop reads CASSPGTAPKAHTF. CDR3 DNA: TGTGCCAGCAGTCCGGGGACAGCCCCCAAGGCACACACCTTC.

CDR3 bases: TGCGCCAGCAGCTACCTTCCGACAGGTGGTTCCTACGAGCAGTACTTC. Its protein product is CASSYLPTGGSYEQYF. The chain employs TRBV5-1 and TRBJ2-7; D is possibly TRBD1 (6 bases). The germline CDR1 and CDR2 sequences are SGHRS and YFSETQ. The CDR3 has 16 residues. Trimming left V 3 bases short and J 1 base short, with 17 bases between.

The chain employs TRBV5-1 and TRBJ1-2; the D gene is possibly TRBD1 (5 bases). CDR1 and CDR2 from the germline V gene are SGHRS and YFSETQ. Trimming took off 1 base at V and 3 bases at J, with 7 bases between the two ends. The CDR3 consists of 13 residues. This CDR3 is CASSLLGDYGYTF. CDR3 nucleotide sequence: TGCGCCAGCAGCTTGTTGGGGGACTATGGCTACACCTTC. Variable domain in full (rest from reference TRBV5-1 and TRBJ1-2): KAGVTQTPRYLIKTRGQQVTLSCSPISGHRSVSWYQQTPGQGLQFLFEYFSETQRNKGNFPGRFSGRQFSNSRSEMNVSTLELGDSALYLCASSLLGDYGYTFGSGTRLTVV.

The genes are TRBV5-4 and TRBJ2-1, with a tentative D call TRBD2 (5 bases). V was cut by 1 base and J by 0 bases, with 8 bases left in between. CDR1 is SGHNT and CDR2 is YYREEE in the germline V gene (reference sequence). There are 15 residues in the CDR3. CDR3 loop: CASSLSGSSYNEQFF. The CDR3 DNA reads as TGTGCCAGCAGCTTGAGCGGTAGCTCCTACAATGAGCAGTTCTTC.

The CDR3 DNA reads TGTGCCAGCAGCCGGGGACAGGGTCTGGACACTGAAGCTTTCTTT. It encodes CASSRGQGLDTEAFF. The genes are TRBV5-8 and TRBJ1-1; 9 bases are shared with TRBD1. The V segment lost 4 bases and the J segment 3 bases; nucleotides outside the gene matches: 7. Germline values: CDR1 SGHTS, CDR2 YDEGEE. CDR3 length: 15 residues.

The chain is built from TRBV5-1 and TRBJ1-1; D possibly corresponds to TRBD1 (5 bases). The CDR3 consists of 15 residues. The V and J ends lost 2 bases and 3 bases respectively, with 14 bases between them. Germline CDR1 is SGHRS and CDR2 is YFSETQ. The CDR3 region is CASSLGSRGHTEAFF. In DNA, the CDR3 is TGCGCCAGCAGCTTAGGCAGCCGGGGCCACACTGAAGCTTTCTTT.

The chain uses TRBV7-9 and TRBJ2-5; either TRBD1 or TRBD2 may supply D (5 bases each). The germline V gene encodes CDR1 SEHNR and CDR2 FQNEAQ (reference sequence). Trimming left V 5 bases short and J 5 bases short, with 21 bases between. The CDR3 is 16 residues long. CDR3 DNA sequence: TGTGCCAGCAGCCCAGGCGGTTGGGGGAAGGGGGAGACCCAGTACTTC. Translating gives CASSPGGWGKGETQYF. Full variable domain (remainder filled in from reference TRBV7-9 and TRBJ2-5): DTGVSQNPRHKITKRGQNVTFRCDPISEHNRLYWYRQTLGQGPEFLTYFQNEAQLEKSRLLSDRFSAERPKGSFSTLEIQRTEQGDSAMYLCASSPGGWGKGETQYFGPGTRLLVL.

The chain carries TRBV7-2 and TRBJ2-7, with TRBD1 matching 8 bases. Germline V gene data show CDR1 as SGHTA and CDR2 as FQGNSA. The CDR3 is 14 amino acids. V shed 3 bases, J shed 4 bases, and the junction held 5 bases outside the gene matches. CDR3 amino acids: CASSFDRGGYEQYF. The CDR3 nucleotides are TGTGCCAGCAGCTTCGACAGGGGAGGTTACGAGCAGTACTTC.

As to this clone: Relative to the germline gene, one junction end is altered; a read error may explain this. The chain combines TRBV7-7 with TRBJ2-5, with a weak D call TRBD2 (5 bases). The germline V gene has CDR1 SSHAT and CDR2 FNYEAQ (reference sequence). This CDR3 comprises 15 residues. The CDR3 protein is CASSLGPRGTETQYF. CDR3 coding DNA: TGTGCTAGCAGCTTGGGCCCCCGGGGTACAGAGACCCAGTACTTC.

This chain connects TRBV7-2 to TRBJ2-2; 10 bases are shared with TRBD2. Germline CDR1 reads SGHTA; CDR2 reads FQGNSA. The CDR3 is 15 amino acids. After removal of 3 bases from V and 6 bases from J, the junction contained 4 bases not matched to a gene. The CDR3 reads CASSFLAGVAGELFF. CDR3 DNA: TGTGCCAGCAGCTTCCTAGCGGGAGTCGCCGGGGAGCTGTTTTTT.